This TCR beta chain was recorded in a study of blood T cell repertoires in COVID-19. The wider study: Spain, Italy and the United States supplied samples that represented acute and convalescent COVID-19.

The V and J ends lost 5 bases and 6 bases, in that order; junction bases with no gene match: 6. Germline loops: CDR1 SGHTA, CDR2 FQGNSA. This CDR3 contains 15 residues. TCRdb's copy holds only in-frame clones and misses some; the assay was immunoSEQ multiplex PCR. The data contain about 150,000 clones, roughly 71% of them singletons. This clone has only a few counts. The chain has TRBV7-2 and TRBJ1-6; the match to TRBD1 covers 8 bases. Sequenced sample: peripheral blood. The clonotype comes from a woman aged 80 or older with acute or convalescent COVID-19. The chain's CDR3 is CASSILTGGNSPLHF. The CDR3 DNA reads TGTGCCAGCAGCATACTAACAGGGGGTAATTCACCCCTCCACTTT.